These 17 T cell receptor beta chains were sequenced from one sample in a study of glioma-infiltrating T cells after dendritic cell vaccination. Some clones are missing from TCRdb's copy, which holds only in-frame ones; the method was immunoSEQ multiplex PCR. The sample lists about 73,000 clones; more than 65% were seen once. The material sequenced was blood, taken before dendritic cell vaccination. The receptors originated from a human donor with glioblastoma.

On this clone itself: The junction shows a germline mismatch at one end, possibly a read error. The chain uses TRBV2 and TRBJ2-1, with TRBD2 matching over 11 bases. In germline, CDR1 is SNHLY, CDR2 FYNNEI. The CDR3 consists of 15 residues. The CDR3 sequence is CASTVTSGAYNEQFF. For the CDR3, the DNA is TGTGCCAGCACTGTGACTAGCGGGGCCTATAATGAGCAGTTCTTC.

The V gene is TRBV5-1, the J gene TRBJ2-7; 12 bases are shared with TRBD1. CDR3 size: 15 residues. Germline lookup yields CDR1 SGHRS and CDR2 YFSETQ. V was pared by 3 bases and J by 6 bases, with 7 bases of the junction left unmatched. The DNA for the CDR3 is TGCGCCAGCAGCTATGGGACAGGGGGCTCGAGCGAGCAGTACTTC. Protein product: CASSYGTGGSSEQYF.

This clone has a handful of counts. The chain combines TRBV5-4 with TRBJ2-5, with TRBD2 matching 8 bases. CDR1 is SGHNT and CDR2 is YYREEE in the germline V gene (reference sequence). The CDR3 covers 13 residues. The V and J ends lost 6 bases and 7 bases, in that order; junction bases with no gene match: 8. This chain's CDR3 is CASNPGGLTTQYF. As DNA, the CDR3 is TGTGCCAGCAACCCGGGGGGGTTGACGACCCAGTACTTC.

V is TRBV7-2 and J is TRBJ2-7; 12 nucleotides align to TRBD2. J lost 3 bases, V lost 4 bases, and 1 base had no gene match. Germline V gene data show CDR1 as SGHTA and CDR2 as FQGNSA. The CDR3 length is 14 residues. In DNA, the CDR3 is TGTGCCAGCAGCTGGACTAGCGGGGACTACGAGCAGTACTTC. It is translated as CASSWTSGDYEQYF.

The chain carries TRBV6-1 and TRBJ1-5, with D maybe TRBD1 (5 bases). This CDR3 is built from 13 residues. The germline V gene encodes CDR1 MNHNS and CDR2 SASEGT. Trimming removed 4 bases at V and 5 bases at J, with 9 bases between. As DNA, the CDR3 is TGTGCCAGCAGTGGGGGGGGATATCAGCCCCAGCATTTT. Amino acids: CASSGGGYQPQHF.

This clone was picked up a small number of times. The chain combines TRBV2 with TRBJ2-5; tentatively, D is TRBD1 (6 bases). The length of the CDR3 is 14 residues. The germline V gene encodes CDR1 SNHLY and CDR2 FYNNEI. V lost 6 bases and J 4 bases, leaving 15 bases between the germline ends. CDR3 in DNA: TGTGCCAGCAGGGTACAGGGTATCGGAGAGACCCAGTACTTC. Encoded protein: CASRVQGIGETQYF.

V usage is TRBV14 and J usage is TRBJ2-7; a weak D match, TRBD2 (5 bases). The CDR3 contains 15 residues. The germline V gene encodes CDR1 SGHDN and CDR2 FVKESK. The V and J ends lost 1 base and 5 bases respectively, with 15 bases between them. The CDR3 spells CASSQGREFGDEQYF. The CDR3 nucleotides are TGTGCCAGCAGCCAAGGAAGGGAGTTTGGGGACGAGCAGTACTTC. The entire variable domain, with the rest obtained from reference TRBV14 and TRBJ2-7, is as follows: EAGVTQFPSHSVIEKGQTVTLRCDPISGHDNLYWYRRVMGKEIKFLLHFVKESKQDESGMPNNRFLAERTGGTYSTLKVQPAELEDSGVYFCASSQGREFGDEQYFGPGTRLTVT.

In this sample, this clone turned up once. The genes are TRBV28 and TRBJ1-2, with unresolved D. The CDR3 is made up of 12 amino acids. Trimming removed 7 bases from V and 2 bases from J, with 8 bases in between. The germline CDR1 and CDR2 sequences are MDHEN and SYDVKM. The CDR3 nucleotides are TGTGCCAGCACTGGGCAGAACTATGGCTACACCTTC. Translating gives CASTGQNYGYTF.

The V call is TRBV11-2, the J call TRBJ1-3; the D is unclear. Germline lookup yields CDR1 SGHAT and CDR2 FQNNGV. The CDR3 runs 12 residues. Trimming took off 4 bases at V and 4 bases at J, with 5 bases between the two ends. CDR3 nucleotides: TGTGCCAGCAGCTATTCAGGAAACACCATATATTTT. Protein product: CASSYSGNTIYF.

The chain uses TRBV5-1 and TRBJ1-3, with D possibly matching TRBD1 (6 bases). Germline V gene lookup returns CDR1 SGHRS and CDR2 YFSETQ. The CDR3 has 15 residues. V was clipped by 5 bases and J by 4 bases, with 16 bases between them. The CDR3 coding sequence is TGCGCCAGCAGTTCGGGGGGCGCTTTCGGAAACACCATATATTTT. Translating it yields CASSSGGAFGNTIYF.

The gene calls are TRBV7-9 and TRBJ2-1; 9 bases map to TRBD2. CDR1 SEHNR and CDR2 FQNEAQ come from the germline V gene (reference sequence). The CDR3 totals 19 residues. The V segment lost 4 bases and the J segment 7 bases; nucleotides outside the gene matches: 20. The CDR3 loop is CASSSPLRINSGRGNEQFF. DNA of the CDR3: TGTGCCAGCAGCTCGCCCCTTAGGATCAATAGCGGGAGAGGAAATGAGCAGTTCTTC.

The rearrangement joins TRBV5-1 to TRBJ2-1; 12 nucleotides agree with TRBD1. CDR1 is SGHRS and CDR2 is YFSETQ in the germline V gene. CDR3 length: 16 residues. After removal of 4 bases from V and 8 bases from J, the junction contained 10 bases not matched to a gene. The CDR3 reads CASSDPGQGAFYEQFF. CDR3 in DNA: TGCGCCAGCAGCGATCCGGGACAGGGGGCTTTCTATGAGCAGTTCTTC.

This chain links TRBV13 with TRBJ2-3; 11 nucleotides agree with TRBD2. The CDR3 has 14 residues. V shed 6 bases, J shed 6 bases, and the junction held 5 bases outside the gene matches. Germline-derived CDR1 and CDR2 are PRHDT and FYEKMQ (reference sequence). The CDR3 spells CASRLSGGGDTQYF. CDR3 coding DNA: TGTGCCAGCAGACTTAGCGGGGGGGGCGATACGCAGTATTTT. The entire variable domain, with the rest obtained from reference TRBV13 and TRBJ2-3, is as follows: AAGVIQSPRHLIKEKRETATLKCYPIPRHDTVYWYQQGPGQDPQFLISFYEKMQSDKGSIPDRFSAQQFSDYHSELNMSSLELGDSALYFCASRLSGGGDTQYFGPGTRLTVL.

The J gene is TRBJ2-1, the V gene TRBV7-8; perhaps TRBD2 as D (6 bases). The CDR3 sequence is 16 residues long. Deletions cut 2 bases from V and 0 bases from J, with 11 bases between. CDR1 and CDR2 (germline): SGHVS, FQNEAQ. Here the CDR3 DNA reads TGTGCCAGCAGCTTAAGGCGCGGGGACTCCTACAATGAGCAGTTCTTC. Translating it yields CASSLRRGDSYNEQFF.

The genes are TRBV27 and TRBJ2-7; 8 bases are shared with TRBD2. Unmatched junction bases numbered 15, after V lost 5 bases and J lost 9 bases. The CDR3 has 15 residues. Germline V lookup: CDR1 MNHEY, CDR2 SMNVEV (reference sequence). The CDR3 DNA reads as TGTGCCAGCAGTAGCTTGGGGACTAGTTACCGTGTGCAGTACGTC. It translates to CASSSLGTSYRVQYV.

J is TRBJ2-5 and V is TRBV11-2; D gene uncertain. Trimming cost V 0 bases and J 0 bases, with 5 bases left between them. There are 14 residues in the CDR3. CDR1 is SGHAT, CDR2 FQNNGV, per germline. The chain's CDR3 is CASSLEADQETQYF. CDR3 coding DNA: TGTGCCAGCAGCTTAGAGGCAGACCAAGAGACCCAGTACTTC. Complete variable domain (other parts from reference TRBV11-2 and TRBJ2-5): EAGVAQSPRYKIIEKRQSVAFWCNPISGHATLYWYQQILGQGPKLLIQFQNNGVVDDSQLPKDRFSAERLKGVDSTLKIQPAKLEDSAVYLCASSLEADQETQYFGPGTRLLVL.

The chain uses TRBV15 and TRBJ1-1, with D unresolved. The V and J ends lost 1 base and 1 base respectively, with 10 bases between them. The CDR3 has 15 residues. Germline CDR1 reads LNHNV; CDR2 reads YYDKDF (reference sequence). The CDR3 bases are TGTGCCACCAGCAGAGGCGGGGTAAAGAACACTGAAGCTTTCTTT. Translating gives CATSRGGVKNTEAFF.